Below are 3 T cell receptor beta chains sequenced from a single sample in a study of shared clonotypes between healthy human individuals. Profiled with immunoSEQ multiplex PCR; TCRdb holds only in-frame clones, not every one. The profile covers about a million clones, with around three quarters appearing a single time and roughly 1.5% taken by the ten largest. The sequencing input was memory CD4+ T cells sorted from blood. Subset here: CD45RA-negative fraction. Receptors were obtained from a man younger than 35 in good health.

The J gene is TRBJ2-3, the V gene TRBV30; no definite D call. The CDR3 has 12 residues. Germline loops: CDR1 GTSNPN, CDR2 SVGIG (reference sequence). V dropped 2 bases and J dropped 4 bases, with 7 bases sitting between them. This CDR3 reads CAWSLQADTQYF. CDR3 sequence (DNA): TGTGCCTGGAGTCTTCAGGCAGATACGCAGTATTTT.

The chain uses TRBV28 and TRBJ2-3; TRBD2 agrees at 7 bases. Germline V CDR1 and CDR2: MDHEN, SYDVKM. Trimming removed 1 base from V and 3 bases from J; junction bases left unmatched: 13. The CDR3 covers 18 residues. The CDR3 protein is CASSLSLAATIRTDTQYF. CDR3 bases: TGTGCCAGCAGTTTATCCCTAGCGGCGACAATCCGGACAGATACGCAGTATTTT.

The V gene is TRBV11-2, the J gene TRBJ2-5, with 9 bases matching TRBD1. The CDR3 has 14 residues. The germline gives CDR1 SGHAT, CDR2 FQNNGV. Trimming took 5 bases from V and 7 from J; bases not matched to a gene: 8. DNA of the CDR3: TGTGCCAGCAGCGTGGGACCGACAGGGGGGACCCAGTACTTC. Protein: CASSVGPTGGTQYF. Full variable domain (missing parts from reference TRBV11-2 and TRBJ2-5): EAGVAQSPRYKIIEKRQSVAFWCNPISGHATLYWYQQILGQGPKLLIQFQNNGVVDDSQLPKDRFSAERLKGVDSTLKIQPAKLEDSAVYLCASSVGPTGGTQYFGPGTRLLVL.